The rows below give T cell receptor beta chains drawn from one sample of a study of blood T cells in healthy people across ages. TCRdb used MiXCR to reprocess the 5' RACE reads, holding one entry per CDR3 protein. The sample holds about a million distinct CDR3 sequences, less than 45% seen once. Sequenced input: blood. Receptor source: a man between 18 and 35 years old in good health. The CDR3 runs from the conserved cysteine through the conserved F or W. The order of the fields is J gene, V gene, D gene, clone size, CDR3 DNA, CDR3 protein. A D gene is named only where the DNA matches it firmly. Rows may omit the clone size; those that give it use once, few, many or a size class.

J: TRBJ2-3; V: TRBV7-6; D: .; size: .; DNA: TGTGCCAGCAGCCCCCCCCTGTCAGATACGCAGTATTTT; CDR3: CASSPPLSDTQYF
J: TRBJ1-1; V: TRBV7-3; D: .; size: once; DNA: TGTGCCAGCAGTCTCAACGCAGGGGACTCCTCTGAAGCTTTCTTT; CDR3: CASSLNAGDSSEAFF
J: TRBJ1-1; V: TRBV29-1; D: TRBD1; size: .; DNA: TGCAGCGCAAAGGGACAGCTTATGAACACTGAAGCTTTCTTT; CDR3: CSAKGQLMNTEAFF
J: TRBJ2-7; V: TRBV5-1; D: TRBD1; size: few; DNA: TGCGCCAGCAGCTTCACCCAACATGGGACAGGGGGGTTTTACGAGCAGTACTTC; CDR3: CASSFTQHGTGGFYEQYF
J: TRBJ1-1; V: TRBV7-9; D: .; size: .; DNA: TGTGCCAGCAGCTCAGCGTTGGGGGGCACTGAAGCTTTCTTT; CDR3: CASSSALGGTEAFF
J: TRBJ2-1; V: TRBV5-1; D: TRBD1; size: few; DNA: TGCGCCAGCAGCTTGGCGCCAGGGGGAATGGATGAGCAGTTCTTC; CDR3: CASSLAPGGMDEQFF
J: TRBJ1-1; V: TRBV4-3; D: TRBD1; size: .; DNA: TGCGCCAGCAGCCGGGAGGGACAGGGGAACACTGAAGCTTTCTTT; CDR3: CASSREGQGNTEAFF
J: TRBJ2-1; V: TRBV4-2; D: TRBD2; size: .; DNA: TGTGCCAGCAGAGTAGCGGGGGGCGACAATGAGCAGTTCTTC; CDR3: CASRVAGGDNEQFF
J: TRBJ2-1; V: TRBV28; D: .; size: .; DNA: TGTGCCAGCAGTTCCCGGTTGGGAGAGAATGAGCAGTTCTTC; CDR3: CASSSRLGENEQFF
J: TRBJ1-4; V: TRBV12-3/TRBV12-4; D: .; size: .; DNA: TGTGCCAGCAGTTTGGATAGCCACAATGAAAAACTGTTTTTT; CDR3: CASSLDSHNEKLFF
J: TRBJ1-1; V: TRBV7-9; D: .; size: few; DNA: TGTGCCAGCCAGGCCTCGGGGGGGAACACTGAGGCTTTCTTT; CDR3: CASQASGGNTEAFF
J: TRBJ1-2; V: TRBV6-6; D: .; size: few; DNA: TGTGCCAGCAGTGCAGGGCTGGACTATGGCTACACCTTC; CDR3: CASSAGLDYGYTF
J: TRBJ1-1; V: TRBV7-6; D: .; size: .; DNA: TGTGCCAGCAGCCCCGACTCACAGCAGGAAGCTTTCTTT; CDR3: CASSPDSQQEAFF
J: TRBJ2-7; V: TRBV14; D: .; size: .; DNA: TGTGCCAGCAGCCAAGGGCTAGTCCAGGAGATCCAGTACTTC; CDR3: CASSQGLVQEIQYF
J: TRBJ1-6; V: TRBV6-6; D: .; size: .; DNA: TGTGCCAGCAGTTACGAGAATCGGAATTCACCCCCCCACTTT; CDR3: CASSYENRNSPPHF
J: TRBJ2-7; V: TRBV10-3; D: TRBD1; size: .; DNA: TGTGCCATCAGGGGGACAGGGAGCGAGCAGTACTTC; CDR3: CAIRGTGSEQYF
J: TRBJ2-7; V: TRBV6-2/TRBV6-3; D: .; size: few; DNA: TGTGCCAGCAGTGACGGCACAGAGACCTACGAGCAGTACTTC; CDR3: CASSDGTETYEQYF
J: TRBJ1-4; V: TRBV20-1; D: .; size: .; DNA: TGCAGTGCTAGAAGAGGAGTAGAAGAAAAACTGTTTTTT; CDR3: CSARRGVEEKLFF
J: TRBJ2-1; V: TRBV5-1; D: .; size: many; DNA: TGCGCCAGCAGCTTGGAGGGGACTGCCTACAATGAGCAGTTCTTC; CDR3: CASSLEGTAYNEQFF
J: TRBJ2-5; V: TRBV9; D: .; size: few; DNA: TGTGCCAGCAGCGTAGAGCAGTACGAGACCCAGTACTTC; CDR3: CASSVEQYETQYF
J: TRBJ2-5; V: TRBV7-9; D: .; size: few; DNA: TGTGCCAGCAGCTTATCATACAGGGTAGAGACCCAGTACTTC; CDR3: CASSLSYRVETQYF
J: TRBJ1-3; V: TRBV4-1; D: .; size: .; DNA: TGCGCCAGCAGCACTATACAGGGCATAGCTGGAAACACCATATATTTT; CDR3: CASSTIQGIAGNTIYF
J: TRBJ1-2; V: TRBV18; D: TRBD1; size: many; DNA: TGTGCCAGCCAACCCCGACAGGGCCCACCTGGCTACACCTTC; CDR3: CASQPRQGPPGYTF
J: TRBJ2-1; V: TRBV20-1; D: TRBD2; size: few; DNA: TGTAGTGCTAGAGTTGGCGGGGGGGTATCTTACAATGAGCAGTTCTTC; CDR3: CSARVGGGVSYNEQFF
J: TRBJ1-1; V: TRBV6-2/TRBV6-3; D: .; size: few; DNA: TGTGCCAGCAGCCGCCCCCGGGGGATAAGGAACACTGAAGCTTTCTTT; CDR3: CASSRPRGIRNTEAFF
J: TRBJ1-5; V: TRBV6-5; D: .; size: many; DNA: TGTGCCAGCAGGGGGCACAAGCCCAATCAGCCCCAGCATTTT; CDR3: CASRGHKPNQPQHF
J: TRBJ1-1; V: TRBV9; D: .; size: .; DNA: TGTGCCAGCAGCTCGAGGATGGGGCTGGCGGACACTGAAGCTTTCTTT; CDR3: CASSSRMGLADTEAFF
J: TRBJ2-1; V: TRBV4-2; D: TRBD2; size: many; DNA: TGTGCCAGCAGCCAAGTAGCGGGGAGCTCCTACAATGAGCAGTTCTTC; CDR3: CASSQVAGSSYNEQFF
J: TRBJ2-5; V: TRBV7-2; D: .; size: .; DNA: TGTGCCAGCAGCCTTTCTAGGTTAGAGACCCAGTACTTC; CDR3: CASSLSRLETQYF
J: TRBJ2-7; V: TRBV21-1; D: .; size: .; DNA: TGTGCCAGCACCGGGCCCTCGACCCTGTACGAGCAGTACTTC; CDR3: CASTGPSTLYEQYF
J: TRBJ1-5; V: TRBV4-3; D: .; size: few; DNA: TGCGCCAGCAGCCAAGAATGGCCTGACAGCAATCAGCCCCAGCATTTT; CDR3: CASSQEWPDSNQPQHF
J: TRBJ2-7; V: TRBV20-1; D: .; size: .; DNA: TGCAGTGCTAGAAGGGGTCTCGGGCAGTACTTC; CDR3: CSARRGLGQYF
J: TRBJ1-5; V: TRBV5-6; D: TRBD1; size: few; DNA: TGTGCCAGCAGCTTGTGGGACAGAAGTCAGCCCCAGCATTTT; CDR3: CASSLWDRSQPQHF
J: TRBJ1-4; V: TRBV2; D: .; size: once; DNA: TGTGCCAGCAGTGAAGCGAGGGCCTTCCGGGAAAAACTGTTTTTT; CDR3: CASSEARAFREKLFF
J: TRBJ2-5; V: TRBV7-2; D: .; size: .; DNA: TGTGCCGGCAGCGTAAACAGGGAAGCGACCCAGTACTTC; CDR3: CAGSVNREATQYF
J: TRBJ2-3; V: TRBV5-1; D: .; size: .; DNA: TGCGCCAGCAGCTCAGATCGGCTGGGGAGCACAGATACGCAGTATTTT; CDR3: CASSSDRLGSTDTQYF
J: TRBJ1-1; V: TRBV29-1; D: TRBD1; size: few; DNA: TGCAGCGTTAGGGACAGGGGCCCGAACACTGAAGCTTTCTTT; CDR3: CSVRDRGPNTEAFF
J: TRBJ1-6; V: TRBV6-5; D: .; size: few; DNA: TGTGCCAGCAGTTACTCTCCAGGGGTTTCACCCCTCCACTTT; CDR3: CASSYSPGVSPLHF
J: TRBJ1-2; V: TRBV7-9; D: TRBD1; size: .; DNA: TGTGCCAGCAGCGTCATACAGGGGATCGGCTACACCTTC; CDR3: CASSVIQGIGYTF
J: TRBJ1-2; V: TRBV10-1; D: .; size: .; DNA: TGCGCCAGCAGTGACCCCAGGCTAGATGGCTACACCTTC; CDR3: CASSDPRLDGYTF
J: TRBJ2-1; V: TRBV6-2/TRBV6-3; D: TRBD2; size: few; DNA: TGTGCCAGCAGTCGTACTAGCGACAATGAGCAGTTCTTC; CDR3: CASSRTSDNEQFF